This T cell receptor (beta chain) was found in a study of CD4+ T cells in melanoma (dated by TCRdb to about 2022). About the study as a whole: The study examined neoantigen-specific CD4+ T cells in human melanoma.

Beyond this particular receptor, the publication reports: Diverse differentiation states were reported to be shown by neoantigen-specific CD4+ T cells in melanoma. The report described a correlation between neoantigen-specific CD4+ T cells and the function of CD8+ T cells, macrophages and B cells.

Germline trimming amounts to 9 bases on V and 3 bases on J, with 7 as the count of junction bases outside the gene matches. The CDR3 covers 13 residues, taking in both the cysteine and the phenylalanine. The kept DNA is CDR3 alone, 39 bases in frame from the first base. CDR1 and CDR2, looked up from the germline V gene (reference sequence), are SEHNR and FQNEAQ. Receptor libraries were prepared by the immunoSEQ multiplex PCR assay. In TCRdb, the immuneACCESS table is reduced to in-frame sequences with V and J assigned. These tables do not hold every clone; where another copy was compared, an unresolved V gene accounts for under half, and the others remain unexplained. This sample holds 45,000 or so clones; 80% to 90% were observed only once. Approximately 12% of the sample rests with the top ten. With respect to this clone: The specificity of this receptor is unknown. No much larger clone exists at a distance of one base, and base qualities are not known.

The donors were melanoma patients. The chain links TRBV7-9 with TRBJ1-1; TRBD1 fits 7 bases in the junction. The origin of this receptor is a human donor with melanoma. Sample: peripheral blood. This receptor carries the CDR3 CASTTQGDTEAFF. The nucleotides read TGTGCCAGTACGACCCAGGGGGACACTGAAGCTTTCTTT.